Following are 30 T cell receptor beta chains from one sample sequenced in a study of cytotoxic CD8 clonotypes in ibrutinib-treated CLL. Method: immunoSEQ multiplex PCR; TCRdb's copy keeps in-frame clones and lacks some. There are approximately 97,000 clones in the sample; 75% to 80% occur only once, and roughly 25% lies in the top ten. Sequencing was performed on PBMCs, taken after 24 months of ibrutinib treatment. The receptor set was obtained from a human donor with chronic lymphocytic leukemia.

The rearrangement joins TRBV18 to TRBJ1-4; no firm D call. From germline, CDR1 is KGHSH and CDR2 LQKENI. The CDR3 loop spans 16 amino acids. V lost 3 bases, J lost 0 bases, and 11 bases lay in between. The CDR3 region has the DNA TGTGCCAGCTCACCTAAATCTCGGGCAACTAATGAAAAACTGTTTTTT. The encoded protein is CASSPKSRATNEKLFF.

There are a few counts of this clone. The chain combines TRBV7-9 with TRBJ2-1, with 12 nucleotides matching TRBD2. The junction had 6 bases not matched to a gene; V was cut back by 1 base and J by 2 bases. Germline V CDR1 and CDR2: SEHNR, FQNEAQ (reference sequence). The CDR3 totals 18 residues. For the CDR3, the DNA is TGTGCCAGCAGCTTAGTTGCTAGCGGGAGGGGGGCCTACAATGAGCAGTTCTTC. It yields the protein CASSLVASGRGAYNEQFF.

The V gene is TRBV28, the J gene TRBJ1-4; D gene unclear. From germline, CDR1 is MDHEN and CDR2 SYDVKM. Trimming took off 3 bases at V and 2 bases at J, with 10 bases between the two ends. CDR3 length equals 15 residues. Written as DNA, the CDR3 is TGTGCCAGCAGTTTTTCGGCAGGCACTAATGAAAAACTGTTTTTT. This sequence encodes CASSFSAGTNEKLFF.

The V gene is TRBV7-9, the J gene TRBJ2-2; D remains unclear. The ends were cut back, 4 bases at V and 5 bases at J, with 11 bases in the middle. Germline V gives CDR1 SEHNR, CDR2 FQNEAQ (reference sequence). The CDR3 sequence is 14 residues long. The CDR3 loop reads CASSSTETTGELFF. CDR3 DNA sequence: TGTGCCAGCAGCTCGACGGAGACAACCGGGGAGCTGTTTTTT.

This clone was detected a few times. V gene TRBV11-3 combines with J gene TRBJ2-1, with 9 bases fitting TRBD1. Germline V lookup: CDR1 SGHNT, CDR2 YENEEA. The CDR3 totals 15 residues. The V gene end was trimmed by 5 bases and the J gene end by 6 bases; junction bases not matched to a gene: 8. In DNA form, the CDR3 reads TGTGCCAGCAGCCCCCGGACAGGGGCGAGCAATGAGCAGTTCTTC. Protein: CASSPRTGASNEQFF.

This clone was seen a single time. An end of the junction does not agree with germline; a read error may underlie this. V is TRBV19 and J is TRBJ2-2, with 9 bases that match TRBD1. This CDR3 has 14 residues. Per germline, CDR1 LNHDA and CDR2 SQIVND (reference sequence). Here the CDR3 reads CASRGTGNTGELLF. The CDR3 DNA is TGTGCCAGTAGGGGGACAGGGAACACCGGGGAGCTGCTTTTT. The full variable domain, with the rest looked up from reference TRBV19 and TRBJ2-2, is DGGITQSPKYLFRKEGQNVTLSCEQNLNHDAMYWYRQDPGQGLRLIYYSQIVNDFQKGDIAEGYSVSREKKESFPLTVTSAQKNPTAFYLCASRGTGNTGELLFGEGSRLTVL.

The chain joins TRBV15 to TRBJ1-2; D uncertain. The CDR3 is 13 amino acids. Germline lookup yields CDR1 LNHNV and CDR2 YYDKDF (reference sequence). The V end lost 0 bases, the J end lost 2 bases, and 4 bases lay between the germline ends. CDR3 amino acids: CATSREQNYGYTF. The DNA for the CDR3 is TGTGCCACCAGCAGAGAACAGAACTATGGCTACACCTTC.

The CDR3 here is CASSLLWGPTSGANEQFF. The CDR3, as DNA: TGTGCCAGCAGCTTGCTGTGGGGTCCGACTAGCGGGGCAAATGAGCAGTTCTTC. The J gene is TRBJ2-1, the V gene TRBV7-9; 11 bases align to TRBD2. V lost 3 bases to trimming and J lost 7 bases; unmatched junction nucleotides: 14. This CDR3 is built from 18 residues. Germline assignment: CDR1 SEHNR and CDR2 FQNEAQ (reference sequence).

The chain joins TRBV7-9 to TRBJ1-1, with D maybe TRBD1 (6 bases). The V and J ends lost 5 bases and 1 base respectively, with 14 bases between them. The CDR3 is 15 residues long. CDR1 and CDR2 from the germline V gene are SEHNR and FQNEAQ (reference sequence). The CDR3 DNA reads as TGTGCCAGCAGCCTGCCGATAGGGGGGAACACTGAAGCTTTCTTT. Translating it yields CASSLPIGGNTEAFF.

The table lists this clone with a count of one. The chain employs TRBV28 and TRBJ2-7; no reliable D call. This CDR3 region has 14 residues. V lost 4 bases and J 1 base, leaving 11 bases between the germline ends. The germline CDR1 and CDR2 sequences are MDHEN and SYDVKM. This chain's CDR3 is CASSSPTASYEQYF. In nucleotides, the CDR3 is TGTGCCAGCAGTTCCCCGACGGCGTCCTACGAGCAGTACTTC.

This chain joins TRBV5-1 and TRBJ2-3; no clear D gene. Germline V CDR1 and CDR2: SGHRS, YFSETQ. The V end was cut by 5 bases, the J end by 0 bases, with 13 bases between. This CDR3 region has 15 residues. The CDR3 loop is CASSSVGPSTDTQYF. CDR3 DNA sequence: TGCGCCAGCAGTTCCGTAGGACCTAGCACAGATACGCAGTATTTT.

The genes are TRBV4-2 and TRBJ2-2, with 9 bases identical to TRBD2. The CDR3 is 17 residues long. V lost 0 bases and J lost 7; bases outside the gene matches: 9. Germline V gene sequence: CDR1 LGHNA, CDR2 YNFKEQ. CDR3 loop: CASSQDTQRGVFGELFF. Written as DNA, the CDR3 is TGTGCCAGCAGCCAAGATACCCAGCGGGGGGTCTTCGGGGAGCTGTTTTTT.

The genes are TRBV27 and TRBJ2-1, with 7 bases fitting TRBD2. Trimming removed 5 bases from V and 6 bases from J; junction bases left unmatched: 7. The CDR3 length is 14 residues. Per the germline V gene, CDR1 is MNHEY and CDR2 is SMNVEV (reference sequence). The CDR3 here is CASSPSRTSNEQFF. CDR3 nucleotides: TGTGCCAGCAGTCCCTCGCGGACTAGCAATGAGCAGTTCTTC.

This clone was recorded once. The V and J genes are TRBV19 and TRBJ2-5; no firm D call. V lost 11 bases to trimming and J lost 2 bases, with 9 bases between them. This CDR3 is 11 amino acids long. Germline loops: CDR1 LNHDA, CDR2 SQIVND (reference sequence). The DNA of the CDR3 is TGTGCCGCCGGGTCACAAGAGACCCAGTACTTC. It specifies CAAGSQETQYF.

The chain combines TRBV6-6 with TRBJ2-7, with no clear D. The germline V and J ends were trimmed by 4 bases and 3 bases, with 7 bases remaining between them. The CDR3 loop spans 12 amino acids. Germline V gene sequence: CDR1 MNHNY, CDR2 SVGAGI (reference sequence). The CDR3 sequence is CASSLAIYEQYF. CDR3 DNA sequence: TGTGCCAGCAGTTTAGCAATCTACGAGCAGTACTTC.

V gene TRBV18 combines with J gene TRBJ2-3; 7 bases are a match to TRBD1. V lost 3 bases and J lost 3; bases outside the gene matches: 3. CDR3 size: 14 residues. CDR1 and CDR2 (germline): KGHSH, LQKENI. CDR3 in DNA: TGTGCCAGCTCACCTACAGGGGTTACAGATACGCAGTATTTT. Translating gives CASSPTGVTDTQYF. The full variable domain, rest sourced from reference TRBV18 and TRBJ2-3, is NAGVMQNPRHLVRRRGQEARLRCSPMKGHSHVYWYRQLPEEGLKFMVYLQKENIIDESGMPKERFSAEFPKEGPSILRIQQVVRGDSAAYFCASSPTGVTDTQYFGPGTRLTVL.

The V and J genes are TRBV4-3 and TRBJ1-4; no clear D gene. This CDR3 spans 15 amino acids. Germline V gene lookup returns CDR1 LGHNA and CDR2 YSLEER. V was clipped by 0 bases and J by 8 bases, with 13 bases between them. In DNA form, the CDR3 reads TGCGCCAGCAGCCAAGATCTAGTGGTGAGGGAAAAACTGTTTTTT. Translation: CASSQDLVVREKLFF.

The chain has TRBV28 and TRBJ2-6; D not certain. V was pared by 4 bases and J by 1 base, with 8 bases between. CDR3 size: 15 residues. In germline, CDR1 is MDHEN, CDR2 SYDVKM. CDR3 region: CASSSQPSGANVLTF. The DNA for the CDR3 is TGTGCCAGCAGTTCCCAACCATCTGGGGCCAACGTCCTGACTTTC. The full variable domain, completed using reference TRBV28 and TRBJ2-6, is DVKVTQSSRYLVKRTGEKVFLECVQDMDHENMFWYRQDPGLGLRLIYFSYDVKMKEKGDIPEGYSVSREKKERFSLILESASTNQTSMYLCASSSQPSGANVLTFGAGSRLTVL.

This clone was detected only a few times. The chain recombines TRBV2 with TRBJ1-2; a possible D gene is TRBD1 (5 bases). V lost 6 bases and J lost 0, with 5 bases in between. The CDR3 has 12 amino acids. Germline V gives CDR1 SNHLY, CDR2 FYNNEI. The CDR3, as DNA: TGTGCCAGCAGGGGGCCTAACTATGGCTACACCTTC. This encodes CASRGPNYGYTF. Using reference TRBV2 and TRBJ1-2 for the parts outside the CDR3, the full variable domain is EPEVTQTPSHQVTQMGQEVILRCVPISNHLYFYWYRQILGQKVEFLVSFYNNEISEKSEIFDDQFSVERPDGSNFTLKIRSTKLEDSAMYFCASRGPNYGYTFGSGTRLTVV.

The rearrangement joins TRBV4-3 to TRBJ1-1, with 11 bases matching TRBD1. The CDR3 length is 15 residues. The V gene end was trimmed by 4 bases and the J gene end by 4 bases; junction bases not matched to a gene: 5. The germline CDR1 and CDR2 sequences are LGHNA and YSLEER. CDR3 sequence reads: CASSPDRGRVTEAFF. The CDR3 nucleotides read TGCGCCAGCAGCCCGGACAGGGGGCGGGTCACTGAAGCTTTCTTT.

V usage is TRBV18 and J usage is TRBJ2-6, with D perhaps TRBD2 (6 bases). The germline V gene has CDR1 KGHSH and CDR2 LQKENI. V lost 8 bases and J 0 bases, leaving 14 bases between the germline ends. There are 16 residues in the CDR3. CDR3 nucleotide sequence: TGTGCCAGCGACCGGGACTCTAGCTCTGGGGCCAACGTCCTGACTTTC. Amino acids: CASDRDSSSGANVLTF.

The J gene is TRBJ2-1, the V gene TRBV5-1; the match to TRBD1 covers 7 bases. The CDR3 covers 15 residues. Germline loops: CDR1 SGHRS, CDR2 YFSETQ. V lost 4 bases to trimming and J lost 6 bases; unmatched junction nucleotides: 10. CDR3 amino acids: CASSPPRDSANEQFF. CDR3 in DNA: TGCGCCAGCAGCCCTCCCCGGGACAGTGCCAATGAGCAGTTCTTC.

This chain joins TRBV30 and TRBJ1-6; D is unresolved. V was trimmed by 5 bases and J by 3 bases, leaving 11 bases between them. The CDR3 covers 14 residues. Looked up from germline, CDR1 is GTSNPN and CDR2 is SVGIG (reference sequence). The CDR3 DNA reads TGTGCCTGGCAATTGGTACGCTATAATTCACCCCTCCACTTT. Translation: CAWQLVRYNSPLHF. The full variable domain, in which reference TRBV30 and TRBJ1-6 provide the parts outside the CDR3, is SQTIHQWPATLVQPVGSPLSLECTVEGTSNPNLYWYRQAAGRGLQLLFYSVGIGQISSEVPQNLSASRPQDRQFILSSKKLLLSDSGFYLCAWQLVRYNSPLHFGNGTRLTVT.

The V and J genes are TRBV18 and TRBJ1-5; TRBD1 might be the D (5 bases). Germline lookup yields CDR1 KGHSH and CDR2 LQKENI. The V end lost 4 bases, the J end lost 6 bases, and 10 bases lay between the germline ends. This CDR3 is built from 13 residues. CDR3 sequence (DNA): TGTGCCAGCTCACGGGATGGGGCTCAGCCCCAGCATTTT. Translating gives CASSRDGAQPQHF.

This clone was seen a handful of times. The chain recombines TRBV5-1 with TRBJ1-1; the D gene is possibly TRBD1 (5 bases). The germline V and J ends were trimmed by 5 bases and 0 bases, with 11 bases remaining between them. This CDR3 is 14 amino acids long. Per the germline V gene, CDR1 is SGHRS and CDR2 is YFSETQ. CDR3 sequence: CASRGVGMNTEAFF. Written as DNA, the CDR3 is TGCGCCAGCAGGGGGGTTGGAATGAACACTGAAGCTTTCTTT.

The chain links TRBV30 to TRBJ2-2; no firm D call. This CDR3 has 14 residues. Germline V gene data show CDR1 as GTSNPN and CDR2 as SVGIG (reference sequence). V dropped 4 bases and J dropped 0 bases, with 9 bases sitting between them. The CDR3 nucleotides are TGTGCCTGGATCCAAGGGACGAACACCGGGGAGCTGTTTTTT. Translating gives CAWIQGTNTGELFF.

The chain employs TRBV5-6 and TRBJ2-5; TRBD2 aligns across 11 bases. This CDR3 is 17 amino acids long. The germline V gene encodes CDR1 SGHDT and CDR2 YYEEEE. V was clipped by 0 bases and J by 5 bases; unmatched bases: 9. CDR3 DNA sequence: TGTGCCAGCAGCTTGGCGAGAAGACTAGCGGGATGGGAGACCCAGTACTTC. This translates into CASSLARRLAGWETQYF. The full variable domain, its missing parts supplied by reference TRBV5-6 and TRBJ2-5, is DAGVTQSPTHLIKTRGQQVTLRCSPKSGHDTVSWYQQALGQGPQFIFQYYEEEERQRGNFPDRFSGHQFPNYSSELNVNALLLGDSALYLCASSLARRLAGWETQYFGPGTRLLVL.

The rearrangement links TRBV5-1 to TRBJ2-3; D perhaps matches TRBD2 (6 bases). V lost 1 base and J 0 bases, leaving 12 bases between the germline ends. From germline, CDR1 is SGHRS and CDR2 YFSETQ. This CDR3 contains 16 residues. The CDR3 DNA reads TGCGCCAGCAGCTTGCGGGCTAGCGCCAGCACAGATACGCAGTATTTT. The encoded protein is CASSLRASASTDTQYF.

The rearrangement links TRBV27 to TRBJ2-7, with 8 nucleotides matching TRBD1. The germline CDR1 and CDR2 sequences are MNHEY and SMNVEV (reference sequence). The CDR3 is 13 amino acids. Trimming took 8 bases from V and 5 from J; bases not matched to a gene: 8. The DNA of the CDR3 is TGTGCCAGCTCGGCACAGGGGGATGACGAGCAGTACTTC. Its translation: CASSAQGDDEQYF.

The rearrangement links TRBV9 to TRBJ1-1, with D hard to call. V gave up 1 base and J gave up 1 base, with 8 bases separating them. The germline CDR1 and CDR2 sequences are SGDLS and YYNGEE. This CDR3 has 14 residues. The CDR3 nucleotides are TGTGCCAGCAGCGTATCATGGAGGAACACTGAAGCTTTCTTT. Amino acid sequence: CASSVSWRNTEAFF.